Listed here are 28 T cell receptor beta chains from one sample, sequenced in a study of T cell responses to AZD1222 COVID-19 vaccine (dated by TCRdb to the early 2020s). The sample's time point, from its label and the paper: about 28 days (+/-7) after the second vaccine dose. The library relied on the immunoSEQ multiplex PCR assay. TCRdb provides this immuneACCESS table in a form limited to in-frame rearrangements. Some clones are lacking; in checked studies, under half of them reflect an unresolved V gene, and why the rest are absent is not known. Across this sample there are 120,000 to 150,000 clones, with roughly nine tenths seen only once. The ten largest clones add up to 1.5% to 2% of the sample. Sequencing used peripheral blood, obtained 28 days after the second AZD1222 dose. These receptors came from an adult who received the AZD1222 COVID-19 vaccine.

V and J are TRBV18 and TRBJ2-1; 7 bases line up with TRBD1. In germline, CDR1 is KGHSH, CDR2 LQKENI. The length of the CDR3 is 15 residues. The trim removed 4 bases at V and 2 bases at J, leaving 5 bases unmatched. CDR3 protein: CASSQPGTAYNEQFF. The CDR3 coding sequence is TGTGCCAGCTCACAACCCGGGACAGCCTACAATGAGCAGTTCTTC.

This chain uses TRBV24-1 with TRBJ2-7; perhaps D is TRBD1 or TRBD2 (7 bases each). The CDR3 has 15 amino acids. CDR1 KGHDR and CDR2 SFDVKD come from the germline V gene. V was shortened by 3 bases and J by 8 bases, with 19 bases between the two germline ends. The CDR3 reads CATSDLQGGDTKQYF. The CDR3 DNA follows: TGTGCCACCAGTGATCTTCAGGGGGGGGACACGAAGCAGTACTTC.

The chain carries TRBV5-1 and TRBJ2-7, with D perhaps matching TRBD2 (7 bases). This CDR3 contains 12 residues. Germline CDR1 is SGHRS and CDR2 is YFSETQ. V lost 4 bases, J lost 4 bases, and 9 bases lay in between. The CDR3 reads CASSGRGYEQYF. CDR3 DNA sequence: TGCGCCAGCAGCGGGAGGGGGTACGAGCAGTACTTC. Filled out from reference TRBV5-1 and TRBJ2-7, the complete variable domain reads KAGVTQTPRYLIKTRGQQVTLSCSPISGHRSVSWYQQTPGQGLQFLFEYFSETQRNKGNFPGRFSGRQFSNSRSEMNVSTLELGDSALYLCASSGRGYEQYFGPGTRLTVT.

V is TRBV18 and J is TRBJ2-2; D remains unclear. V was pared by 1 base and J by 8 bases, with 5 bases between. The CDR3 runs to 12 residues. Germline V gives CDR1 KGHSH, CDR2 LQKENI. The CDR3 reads CASSPREGELFF. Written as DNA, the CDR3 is TGTGCCAGCTCACCACGTGAAGGGGAGCTGTTTTTT.

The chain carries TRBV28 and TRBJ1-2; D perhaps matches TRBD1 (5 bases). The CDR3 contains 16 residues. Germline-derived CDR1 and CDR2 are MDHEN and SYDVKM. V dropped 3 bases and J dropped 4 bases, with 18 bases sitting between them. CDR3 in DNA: TGTGCCAGCAGTTTTGACCGGGACGGATTCGCCTATGGCTACACCTTC. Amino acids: CASSFDRDGFAYGYTF.

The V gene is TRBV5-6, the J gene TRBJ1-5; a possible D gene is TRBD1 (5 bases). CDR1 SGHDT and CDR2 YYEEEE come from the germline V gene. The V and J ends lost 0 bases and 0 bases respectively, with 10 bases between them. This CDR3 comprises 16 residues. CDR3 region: CASSLAGGFSNQPQHF. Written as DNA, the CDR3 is TGTGCCAGCAGCTTGGCCGGGGGGTTTAGCAATCAGCCCCAGCATTTT.

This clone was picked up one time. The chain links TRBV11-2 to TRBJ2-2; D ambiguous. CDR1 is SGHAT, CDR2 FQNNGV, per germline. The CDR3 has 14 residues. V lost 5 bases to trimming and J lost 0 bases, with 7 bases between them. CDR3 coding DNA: TGTGCCAGCAGCCTAACACCGAACACCGGGGAGCTGTTTTTT. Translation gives CASSLTPNTGELFF.

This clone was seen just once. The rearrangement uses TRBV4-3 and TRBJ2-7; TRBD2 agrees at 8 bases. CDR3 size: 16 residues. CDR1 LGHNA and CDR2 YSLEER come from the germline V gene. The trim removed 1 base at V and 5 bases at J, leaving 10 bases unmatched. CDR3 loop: CASSQGPSGGPNEQYF. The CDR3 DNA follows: TGCGCCAGCAGCCAAGGCCCCAGCGGGGGTCCTAACGAGCAGTACTTC.

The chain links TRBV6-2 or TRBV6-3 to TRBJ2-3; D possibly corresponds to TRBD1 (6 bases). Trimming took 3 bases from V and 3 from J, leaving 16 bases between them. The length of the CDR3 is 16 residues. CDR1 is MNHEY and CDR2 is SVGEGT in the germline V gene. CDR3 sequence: CASSYRVRGRTDTQYF. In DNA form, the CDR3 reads TGTGCCAGCAGTTATCGGGTCAGGGGACGGACAGATACGCAGTATTTT.

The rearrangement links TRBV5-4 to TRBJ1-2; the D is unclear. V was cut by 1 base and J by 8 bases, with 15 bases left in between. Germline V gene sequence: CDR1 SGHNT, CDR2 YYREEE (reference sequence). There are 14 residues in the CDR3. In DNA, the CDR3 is TGTGCCAGCAGCTTGTACATGCAGGAGGGAGGCTACACCTTC. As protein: CASSLYMQEGGYTF.

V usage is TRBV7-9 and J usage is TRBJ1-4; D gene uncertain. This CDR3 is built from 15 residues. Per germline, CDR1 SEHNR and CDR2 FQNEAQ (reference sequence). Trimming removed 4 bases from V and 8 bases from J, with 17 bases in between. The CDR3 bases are TGTGCCAGCAGCTCCCATCGGGCCTCGACCGAAAAACTGTTTTTT. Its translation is CASSSHRASTEKLFF. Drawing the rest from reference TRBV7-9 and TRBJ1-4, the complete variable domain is DTGVSQNPRHKITKRGQNVTFRCDPISEHNRLYWYRQTLGQGPEFLTYFQNEAQLEKSRLLSDRFSAERPKGSFSTLEIQRTEQGDSAMYLCASSSHRASTEKLFFGSGTQLSVL.

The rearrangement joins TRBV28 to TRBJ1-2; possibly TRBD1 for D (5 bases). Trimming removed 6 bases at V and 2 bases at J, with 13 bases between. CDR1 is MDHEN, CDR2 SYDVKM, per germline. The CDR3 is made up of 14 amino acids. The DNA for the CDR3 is TGTGCCAGCAGATTAGGGGAGGTCAACTATGGCTACACCTTC. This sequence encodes CASRLGEVNYGYTF.

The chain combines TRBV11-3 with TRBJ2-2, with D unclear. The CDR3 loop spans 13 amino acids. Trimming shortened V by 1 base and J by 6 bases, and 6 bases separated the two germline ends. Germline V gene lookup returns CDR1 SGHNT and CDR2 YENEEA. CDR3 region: CASSLGAAGELFF. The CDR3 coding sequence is TGTGCCAGCAGCTTAGGGGCTGCCGGGGAGCTGTTTTTT.

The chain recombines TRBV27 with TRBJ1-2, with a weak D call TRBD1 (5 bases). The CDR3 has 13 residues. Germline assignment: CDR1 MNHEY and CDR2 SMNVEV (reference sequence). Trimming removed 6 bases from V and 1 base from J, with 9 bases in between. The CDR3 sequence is CASSATVNYGYTF. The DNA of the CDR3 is TGTGCCAGCAGCGCGACAGTTAACTATGGCTACACCTTC.

CDR3 amino acids: CASSLGGSWGYEQFF. The DNA of the CDR3 is TGTGCCAGCAGCTTAGGAGGAAGTTGGGGCTATGAGCAGTTCTTC. The chain uses TRBV7-8 and TRBJ2-1, with D possibly being TRBD1 (5 bases). CDR1 and CDR2 (germline): SGHVS, FQNEAQ. V was cut by 1 base and J by 8 bases, with 15 bases left in between. The CDR3 runs to 15 residues.

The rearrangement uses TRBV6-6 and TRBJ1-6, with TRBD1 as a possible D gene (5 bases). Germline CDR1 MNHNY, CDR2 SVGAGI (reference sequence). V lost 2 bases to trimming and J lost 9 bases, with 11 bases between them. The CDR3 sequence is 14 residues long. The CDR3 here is CASSYGTEASPLHF. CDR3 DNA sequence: TGTGCCAGCAGTTACGGGACGGAGGCTTCACCCCTCCACTTT.

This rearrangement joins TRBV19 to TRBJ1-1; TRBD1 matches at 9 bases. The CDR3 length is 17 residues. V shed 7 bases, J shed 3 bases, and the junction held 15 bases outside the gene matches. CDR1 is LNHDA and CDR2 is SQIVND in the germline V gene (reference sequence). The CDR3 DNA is TGTGCCAGTATTGCTCCCGGGACAGGGTACCTGCACACTGAAGCTTTCTTT. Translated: CASIAPGTGYLHTEAFF.

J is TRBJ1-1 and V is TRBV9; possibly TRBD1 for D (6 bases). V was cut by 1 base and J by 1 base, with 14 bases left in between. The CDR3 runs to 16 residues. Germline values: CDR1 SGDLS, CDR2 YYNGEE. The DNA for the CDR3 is TGTGCCAGCAGCGTAAACTACAGGGAGGGGAACACTGAAGCTTTCTTT. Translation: CASSVNYREGNTEAFF. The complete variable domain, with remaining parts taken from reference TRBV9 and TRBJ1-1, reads DSGVTQTPKHLITATGQRVTLRCSPRSGDLSVYWYQQSLDQGLQFLIQYYNGEERAKGNILERFSAQQFPDLHSELNLSSLELGDSALYFCASSVNYREGNTEAFFGQGTRLTVV.

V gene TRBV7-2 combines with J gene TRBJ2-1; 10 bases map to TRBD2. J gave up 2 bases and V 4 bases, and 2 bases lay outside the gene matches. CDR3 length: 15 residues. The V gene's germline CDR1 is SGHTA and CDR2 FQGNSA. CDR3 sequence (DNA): TGTGCCAGCAGCTCCACTAGCGGGACCTACAATGAGCAGTTCTTC. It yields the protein CASSSTSGTYNEQFF.

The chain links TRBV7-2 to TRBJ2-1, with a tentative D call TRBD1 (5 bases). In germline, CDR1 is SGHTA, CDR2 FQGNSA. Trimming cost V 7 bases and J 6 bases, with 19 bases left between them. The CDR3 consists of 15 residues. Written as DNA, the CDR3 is TGTGCCAGCAAGGTCTGGGCCTCCCAGGGCAATGAGCAGTTCTTC. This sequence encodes CASKVWASQGNEQFF.

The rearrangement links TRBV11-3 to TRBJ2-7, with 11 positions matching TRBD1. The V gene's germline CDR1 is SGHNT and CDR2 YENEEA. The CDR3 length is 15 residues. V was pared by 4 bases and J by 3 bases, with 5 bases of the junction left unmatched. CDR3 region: CASSSRDRGIYEQYF. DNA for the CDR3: TGTGCCAGCAGCTCCCGGGACAGGGGGATCTACGAGCAGTACTTC.

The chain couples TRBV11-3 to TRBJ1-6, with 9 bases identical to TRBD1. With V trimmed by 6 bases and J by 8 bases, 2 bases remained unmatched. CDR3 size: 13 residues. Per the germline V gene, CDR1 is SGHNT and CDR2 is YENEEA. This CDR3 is CASSRQGDSPLHF. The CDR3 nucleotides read TGTGCCAGCAGTAGACAGGGGGATTCACCCCTCCACTTT.

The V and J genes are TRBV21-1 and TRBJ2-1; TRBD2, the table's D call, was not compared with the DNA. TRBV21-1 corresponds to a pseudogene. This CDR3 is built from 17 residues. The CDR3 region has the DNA TGTGCCAGCAGCAAAGAGGAACTAGCGGGAGGAGGGAATGAGCAGTTCTTC. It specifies CASSKEELAGGGNEQFF.

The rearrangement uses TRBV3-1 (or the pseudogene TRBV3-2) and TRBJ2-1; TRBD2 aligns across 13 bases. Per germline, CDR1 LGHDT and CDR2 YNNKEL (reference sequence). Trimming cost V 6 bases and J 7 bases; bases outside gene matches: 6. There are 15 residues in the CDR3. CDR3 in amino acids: CASRTLAGGGNEQFF. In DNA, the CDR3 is TGTGCCAGCAGGACACTAGCGGGAGGGGGTAATGAGCAGTTCTTC.

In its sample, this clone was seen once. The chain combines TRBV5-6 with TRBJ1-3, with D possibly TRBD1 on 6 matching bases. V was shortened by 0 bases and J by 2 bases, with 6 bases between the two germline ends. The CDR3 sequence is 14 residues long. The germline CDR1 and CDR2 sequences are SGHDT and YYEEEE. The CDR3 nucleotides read TGTGCCAGCAGCTTGGGGGACACTGGAAACACCATATATTTT. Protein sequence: CASSLGDTGNTIYF.

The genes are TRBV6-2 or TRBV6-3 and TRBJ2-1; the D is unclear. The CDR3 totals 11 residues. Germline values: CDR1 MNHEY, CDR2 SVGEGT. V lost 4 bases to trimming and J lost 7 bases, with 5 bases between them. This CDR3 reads CASSLRNEQFF. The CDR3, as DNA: TGTGCCAGCAGTTTAAGGAATGAGCAGTTCTTC.

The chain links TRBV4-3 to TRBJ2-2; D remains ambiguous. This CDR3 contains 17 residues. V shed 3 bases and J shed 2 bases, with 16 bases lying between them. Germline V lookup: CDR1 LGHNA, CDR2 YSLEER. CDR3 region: CASSHSPGHINTGELFF. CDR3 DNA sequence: TGCGCCAGCAGCCATTCCCCAGGTCACATCAACACCGGGGAGCTGTTTTTT.

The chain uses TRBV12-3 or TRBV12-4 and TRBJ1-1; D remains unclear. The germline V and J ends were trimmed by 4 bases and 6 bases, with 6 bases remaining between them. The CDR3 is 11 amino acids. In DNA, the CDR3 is TGTGCCAGCAGTTATGGATCTGAAGCTTTCTTT. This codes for CASSYGSEAFF.